Each of the 19 T cell receptor beta chains below was sequenced from the same sample in a study of blood T cell repertoires in COVID-19. Profiling relied on immunoSEQ multiplex PCR, and the TCRdb table lists in-frame clones only, not all of them. The sample consists of under 250,000 clones, around 79% of them appearing once. Sequencing used peripheral blood. These receptors were obtained from a woman in her thirties or forties with COVID-19, enrolled during active disease.

This sequence joins TRBV18 and TRBJ1-2, with 10 nucleotides matching TRBD1. The ends lost 3 bases at V and 0 bases at J; junction bases unmatched: 4. Germline V gene data show CDR1 as KGHSH and CDR2 as LQKENI. CDR3 length: 16 amino acids. CDR3 region: CASSPGQGTSNYGYTF. The CDR3 DNA reads as TGTGCCAGCTCACCGGGACAGGGGACATCTAACTATGGCTACACCTTC.

This clone showed up just once. The genes are TRBV7-3 and TRBJ2-1, with 9 bases identical to TRBD1. The junction had 12 bases not matched to a gene; V was cut back by 3 bases and J by 12 bases. The length of the CDR3 is 15 residues. Germline CDR1 and CDR2: SGHTA and FQGTGA. In DNA form, the CDR3 reads TGTGCCAGCAGCTTGACCCGGGACAGGGAGGGTGGGCAGTTCTTC. Its protein product is CASSLTRDREGGQFF.

The V call is TRBV5-6, the J call TRBJ1-5, with 9 positions matching TRBD1. The junction had 7 bases not matched to a gene; V was cut back by 2 bases and J by 7 bases. Germline CDR1 and CDR2: SGHDT and YYEEEE. The CDR3 contains 15 residues. DNA for the CDR3: TGTGCCAGCAGCTTCGGACAGGGGCTGAGGCAGCCCCAGCATTTT. It codes for CASSFGQGLRQPQHF.

This chain connects TRBV5-1 to TRBJ2-7, with 10 bases lining up with TRBD1. Germline CDR1 is SGHRS and CDR2 is YFSETQ. CDR3 length: 20 residues. V gave up 3 bases and J gave up 5 bases; unmatched junction bases: 23. The CDR3 DNA sequence: TGCGCCAGCAGCTCCCAACCGGGACAGGGGCCTAACCGGGGTTTCCACGAGCAGTACTTC. It yields the protein CASSSQPGQGPNRGFHEQYF.

The genes are TRBV2 and TRBJ2-7; 16 bases fit TRBD2. The CDR3 covers 14 residues. The V segment lost 7 bases and the J segment 6 bases; nucleotides outside the gene matches: 3. Per germline, CDR1 SNHLY and CDR2 FYNNEI. The CDR3 loop is CASTGLAGGGEQYF. The CDR3 DNA follows: TGTGCCAGCACGGGACTAGCGGGAGGGGGCGAGCAGTACTTC.

The chain links TRBV7-2 to TRBJ2-1; tentative D call: TRBD2 (5 bases). The CDR3 covers 15 residues. Germline loops: CDR1 SGHTA, CDR2 FQGNSA. V shed 5 bases and J shed 0 bases, with 11 bases lying between them. The CDR3 DNA reads as TGTGCCAGCAGCCAGGACTGGAGCTCCTACAATGAGCAGTTCTTC. Translation: CASSQDWSSYNEQFF.

The chain has TRBV20-1 and TRBJ1-5; 12 positions agree with TRBD1. V was pared by 3 bases and J by 11 bases, with 23 bases of the junction left unmatched. Germline V gene data show CDR1 as DFQATT and CDR2 as SNEGSKA (reference sequence). This CDR3 region has 19 residues. The CDR3 loop is CSASLRSGTGGSWDRSQHF. The CDR3 DNA reads TGCAGTGCTAGTCTACGTTCCGGGACAGGGGGCAGTTGGGATCGGTCCCAGCATTTT.

The chain recombines TRBV2 with TRBJ1-4; 8 bases map to TRBD1. V lost 4 bases to trimming and J lost 11 bases; unmatched junction nucleotides: 12. CDR1 is SNHLY and CDR2 is FYNNEI in the germline V gene. The CDR3 is made up of 15 amino acids. CDR3 sequence: CASSGGQGARIKLFF. As DNA, the CDR3 is TGTGCCAGCAGTGGAGGACAGGGAGCGCGGATTAAACTGTTTTTT.

The chain couples TRBV2 to TRBJ1-4; 9 bases align to TRBD1. This CDR3 contains 14 residues. J was trimmed by 4 bases and V by 6 bases; bases with no gene match: 3. CDR1 and CDR2 (germline): SNHLY, FYNNEI. CDR3 sequence: CASSGQGSNEKLFF. In nucleotides, the CDR3 is TGTGCCAGCAGCGGACAGGGGAGTAATGAAAAACTGTTTTTT.

V gene TRBV7-6 combines with J gene TRBJ2-3; D unresolved. Trimming shortened V by 5 bases and J by 0 bases, and 18 bases separated the two germline ends. This CDR3 region has 17 residues. The germline CDR1 and CDR2 sequences are SGHVS and FNYEAQ. The CDR3 coding sequence is TGTGCCAGCAGCAAAACAACCAGGCGAACTAGCACAGATACGCAGTATTTT. Encoded protein: CASSKTTRRTSTDTQYF.

V is TRBV11-2 and J is TRBJ1-1; possibly TRBD1 for D (6 bases). The germline CDR1 and CDR2 sequences are SGHAT and FQNNGV. The length of the CDR3 is 12 residues. V lost 1 base and J lost 11, with 11 bases in between. The CDR3: CASSLAGQWAFF. The DNA for the CDR3 is TGTGCCAGCAGCTTAGCGGGACAATGGGCTTTCTTT.

This sequence joins TRBV9 and TRBJ2-1; 7 bases are a match to TRBD1. Losses at the gene ends were 3 bases for V and 4 bases for J; bases not matched to a gene: 10. This CDR3 region has 16 residues. Looked up from germline, CDR1 is SGDLS and CDR2 is YYNGEE. The CDR3 DNA reads TGTGCCAGCAGCGCAACCGACAGGGCCTTATACAATGAGCAGTTCTTC. The encoded protein is CASSATDRALYNEQFF.

The chain combines TRBV5-4 with TRBJ1-2, with TRBD1 as a possible D gene (5 bases). V lost 0 bases to trimming and J lost 0 bases, with 12 bases between them. The CDR3 is 16 amino acids. Germline lookup yields CDR1 SGHNT and CDR2 YYREEE (reference sequence). The CDR3 nucleotides are TGTGCCAGCAGCTTGGAGGGGACGGGAGCTAACTATGGCTACACCTTC. Translated: CASSLEGTGANYGYTF. Filled out from reference TRBV5-4 and TRBJ1-2, the complete variable domain reads ETGVTQSPTHLIKTRGQQVTLRCSSQSGHNTVSWYQQALGQGPQFIFQYYREEENGRGNFPPRFSGLQFPNYSSELNVNALELDDSALYLCASSLEGTGANYGYTFGSGTRLTVV.

The genes are TRBV29-1 and TRBJ1-2; weak D call: TRBD1 (5 bases). This CDR3 has 13 residues. Trimming shortened V by 1 base and J by 8 bases, and 14 bases separated the two germline ends. Germline values: CDR1 SQVTM, CDR2 ANQGSEA. CDR3 loop: CSVEVVAGQGYTF. CDR3 coding DNA: TGCAGCGTTGAAGTTGTGGCAGGGCAAGGCTACACCTTC. Together with reference TRBV29-1 and TRBJ1-2, the CDR3 gives the full variable domain: SAVISQKPSRDICQRGTSLTIQCQVDSQVTMMFWYRQQPGQSLTLIATANQGSEATYESGFVIDKFPISRPNLTFSTLTVSNMSPEDSSIYLCSVEVVAGQGYTFGSGTRLTVV.

The chain's CDR3 is CASSLGGGHYGYTF. The CDR3 DNA is TGCGCCAGCAGCTTGGGGGGAGGCCACTATGGCTACACCTTC. The chain uses TRBV5-1 and TRBJ1-2; D call uncertain. The CDR3 contains 14 residues. With 0 bases removed from V and 3 bases from J, the gap between germline ends came to 9 bases. Germline V lookup: CDR1 SGHRS, CDR2 YFSETQ. The complete variable domain, with remaining parts taken from reference TRBV5-1 and TRBJ1-2, reads KAGVTQTPRYLIKTRGQQVTLSCSPISGHRSVSWYQQTPGQGLQFLFEYFSETQRNKGNFPGRFSGRQFSNSRSEMNVSTLELGDSALYLCASSLGGGHYGYTFGSGTRLTVV.

This clone was seen only once. V and J are TRBV25-1 and TRBJ1-2; TRBD1 matches at 8 bases. The CDR3 is 17 residues long. Germline CDR1 MGHDK, CDR2 SYGVNS. The trim removed 5 bases at V and 0 bases at J, leaving 11 bases unmatched. The CDR3: CASSPHDRGATNYGYTF. CDR3 nucleotide sequence: TGTGCCAGCAGTCCGCACGACAGGGGCGCCACTAACTATGGCTACACCTTC.

The rearrangement links TRBV10-3 to TRBJ1-5; D is undetermined. Trimming took off 4 bases at V and 0 bases at J, with 10 bases between the two ends. CDR1 ENHRY and CDR2 SYGVKD come from the germline V gene. This CDR3 is built from 15 residues. The CDR3 is CAISGPTDSNQPQHF. In DNA, the CDR3 is TGTGCCATCAGTGGACCCACAGATAGCAATCAGCCCCAGCATTTT.

The chain has TRBV10-1 and TRBJ2-7; D perhaps matches TRBD2 (5 bases). CDR1 is WNHNN and CDR2 is SYGVQD in the germline V gene (reference sequence). The V end was cut by 6 bases, the J end by 2 bases, with 11 bases between. The CDR3 runs to 13 residues. The CDR3: CASSERSPYEQYF. CDR3 nucleotide sequence: TGCGCCAGCAGCGAGCGGAGTCCCTACGAGCAGTACTTC.

The chain links TRBV10-3 to TRBJ2-3, with 10 nucleotides matching TRBD2. The CDR3 has 15 residues. Germline values: CDR1 ENHRY, CDR2 SYGVKD. V lost 10 bases, J lost 6 bases, and 13 bases stayed unmatched. The CDR3 loop is CATSKREGRADTQYF. The CDR3 bases are TGTGCCACCTCCAAGCGGGAGGGCCGCGCGGATACGCAGTATTTT.